One T cell receptor beta chain is described in this entry. The sample holds a few counts of this clone. The target of this receptor is not known. Qualities for individual bases were not recorded, and no much larger clone is one base off. From its cysteine to its phenylalanine, the CDR3 spans 13 amino acids. Solely the CDR3 DNA is kept, with 39 bases framed from the first base. From a lookup of the germline V gene, CDR1 and CDR2 are MGHDK and SYGVNS. Trimming accounts for 3 bases at V and 5 bases at J, while the number of junction bases matched to no gene is 3. These data come from a study of beta chain features in type 1 diabetes (dated by TCRdb to the late 2010s). Background on the whole study: Mean age, gender distribution, total cell number and subset yield did not differ between patients and healthy donors. A total of under 120,000,000 sorted cells were examined across all samples, and RNA yield correlated strongly with the number of cells per subset. In the study, recently diagnosed type 1 diabetes patients and matched healthy donors were compared on the TCRB repertoires of their sorted circulating CD4+ T cell subsets. Regulatory and stem cell-like memory subsets were isolated from only 8 patients and roughly eight healthy donors, whereas naive and central memory subsets came from all 30 or so donors. Beyond this particular receptor, the publication reports: PCR might favor shorter templates, but patient and control samples were amplified and corrected together, so any skew would affect both groups equally. Because cDNA rather than genomic DNA was sequenced, highly expressing activated cells could have been over-represented, although no difference in activation and CD3 levels was found between groups. A moderate but significant shortening of TCRB CDR3 length was observed in type 1 diabetes patients in all four CD4+ subsets. Patients with type 1 diabetes made fewer insertions and deleted more nucleotides at VDJ recombination sites, implying thymic rearrangement abnormalities. Naive, central memory and regulatory TCRB repertoires appeared to be more similar among patients than among healthy donors. Only small numbers of individuals were included in the HLA sub-analyses, which left unresolved whether HLA type had any influence on TCRB rearrangement.

From each donor, a single peripheral blood sample of 100 to 150 mL on average was drawn into heparinised tubes. A BD FACSAria II was used to sort naive, central memory, regulatory and stem cell-like memory CD4+ T cells with a panel that included CD45RO, CCR7, CD25, CD127, CD95 and CD27. A purity above 95% was achieved for all sorted populations. PBMCs were isolated right away by Lymphoprep density gradient centrifugation and were stained directly, without culture. To minimize batch effects, samples were stained and sorted in pairs, one healthy donor with one patient per experiment. All of the isolated RNA was reverse transcribed with the High Capacity cDNA Reverse Transcription Kit, so expressed TCRB transcripts were sequenced. Naive, central memory and regulatory T cell samples underwent deep immunoSEQ sequencing, averaging roughly 3.3 million total reads per sample. Sorted cells were lysed in RLT buffer, and RNA was extracted using DNase-treated RNeasy Micro or Mini kits according to cell number. Each cell subset was processed on its own to prevent cross-contamination, while patient and healthy donor samples were processed together. The immunoSEQ multiplex PCR was used to amplify TCRB sequences from cDNA, generating 87-bp fragments that spanned the CDR3 region. Sequencing of the amplicons was done on the Illumina HiSeq platform. The authors' pipeline ran thus. PCR bias was corrected computationally using synthetic template baselines, and reads within Hamming distance 2 were collapsed, with unmergeable singletons discarded. By aligning reads against IMGT, V, D and J genes, CDR3 length, and insertions or deletions at six rearrangement sites were assigned. Within each subset, clonotype counts were normalized to sorted cell number, and only after that were true diversity and Gini coefficients computed with the tcR R package. The overlap coefficient, calculated on TCRB nucleotide sequences, was used to measure repertoire sharing. Sourced from immuneACCESS, this table was stored by TCRdb with only in-frame sequences that have V and J called. A share of the clones is absent; for the studies checked, an unresolved V gene accounts for under half, and the remainder has no known explanation. V, J and clone size are those of that table, while D and trimming were read from the DNA. The sample table contains 300,000 to 350,000 clones; only one count was recorded for 9.3% of them. The ten largest account for roughly 1% of the sample.

This TCR came from a man aged 30-40 years with type 1 diabetes. Sequencing was carried out using central memory CD4+ T cells from blood. The chain is encoded by TRBV25-1 joined to TRBJ2-7, with 8 junctional bases fitting TRBD1. The CDR3 protein is CASSDRGLHEQYF. The sequenced DNA is TGTGCCAGCAGTGACAGGGGGCTGCACGAGCAGTACTTC.